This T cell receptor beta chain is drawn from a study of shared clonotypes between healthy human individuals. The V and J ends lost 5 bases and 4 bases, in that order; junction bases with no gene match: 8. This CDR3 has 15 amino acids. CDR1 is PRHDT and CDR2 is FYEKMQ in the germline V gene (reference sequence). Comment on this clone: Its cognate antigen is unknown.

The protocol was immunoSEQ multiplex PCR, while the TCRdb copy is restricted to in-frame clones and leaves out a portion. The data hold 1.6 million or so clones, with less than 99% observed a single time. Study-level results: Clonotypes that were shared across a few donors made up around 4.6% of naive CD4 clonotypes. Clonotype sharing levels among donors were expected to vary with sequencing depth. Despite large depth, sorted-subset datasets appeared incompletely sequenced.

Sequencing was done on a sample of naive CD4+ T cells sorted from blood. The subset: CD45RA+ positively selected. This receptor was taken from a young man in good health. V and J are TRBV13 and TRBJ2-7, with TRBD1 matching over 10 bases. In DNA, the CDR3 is TGTGCCAGCAGCCAACGGACAGGGGGGATGTACGAGCAGTACTTC. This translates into CASSQRTGGMYEQYF.